These T cell receptor beta chains were read from a single sample in a study of control samples from healthy donors and cancer patients. Profiling relied on immunoSEQ multiplex PCR, and the TCRdb table lists in-frame clones only, not all of them. The table lists some 150,000 clones, around 93% of them singletons. The sample taken for sequencing was blood. Receptors were obtained from a woman aged 55 to 70 in good health. Each CDR3 is given with its conserved first and last residue. D genes are given only for firm matches. The size of a clone is reported for some rows only, either as once, few or many, or as a class for expanded clones.

>TRBV9|TRBJ2-3|TRBD1|.
CASSVSTGGVDTQYF
TGTGCCAGCAGCGTCTCGACAGGGGGTGTAGATACGCAGTATTTT
>TRBV21-1|TRBJ2-1|.|.
CASSFRTTDNEQFF
TGTGCCAGCAGCTTCCGGACTACCGACAATGAGCAGTTCTTC
>TRBV11-2|TRBJ2-4|TRBD2|.
CASSLDGLAGGTLAKNIQYF
TGTGCCAGCAGCTTAGATGGCCTAGCGGGGGGGACCCTAGCCAAAAACATTCAGTACTTC
>TRBV10-1|TRBJ1-6|TRBD1|.
CASRRQGPPPLHF
TGCGCCAGCAGAAGACAGGGCCCCCCACCCCTCCACTTT
>TRBV10-1|TRBJ2-1|.|once
CASSAGYNEQFF
TGCGCCAGCAGTGCGGGGTACAATGAGCAGTTCTTC
>TRBV7-9|TRBJ1-1|.|.
CASSLQTEAFF
TGTGCCAGCAGTCTCCAGACTGAAGCTTTCTTT
>TRBV7-2|TRBJ1-3|.|.
CASKQQNSGNTIYF
TGTGCCAGCAAACAACAGAACTCTGGAAACACCATATATTTT
>TRBV4-3|TRBJ2-3|.|once
CASSQDQWSDTQYF
TGCGCCAGCAGCCAAGATCAGTGGTCAGATACGCAGTATTTT
>TRBV9|TRBJ1-6|.|.
CASSVSNGGSPLHF
TGTGCCAGCAGCGTATCAAACGGGGGTTCACCCCTCCACTTT
>TRBV6-5|TRBJ2-5|.|.
CASSYIGSSQETQYF
TGTGCCAGCAGTTACATAGGGAGTTCTCAAGAGACCCAGTACTTC
>TRBV7-2|TRBJ1-2|.|.
CASSKDRGRFGYTF
TGTGCCAGCAGTAAAGACCGAGGTCGATTTGGCTACACCTTC
>TRBV19|TRBJ2-7|TRBD2|.
CASRGGSYEQYF
TGTGCCAGTCGCGGGGGGTCCTACGAGCAGTACTTC
>TRBV4-3|TRBJ2-3|TRBD2|.
CASSQDRGTSGRDTQYF
TGCGCCAGCAGCCAAGACCGGGGGACTAGCGGGAGAGATACGCAGTATTTT
>TRBV11-2|TRBJ2-2|.|.
CASSSGWGTGELFF
TGTGCCAGCAGTTCGGGGTGGGGCACCGGGGAGCTGTTTTTT
>TRBV6-5|TRBJ1-3|.|.
CASSYSHPSSGNTIYF
TGTGCCAGCAGTTATAGTCACCCGAGCTCTGGAAACACCATATATTTT
>TRBV29-1|TRBJ2-7|.|.
CSTVQGNEQYF
TGCAGCACCGTGCAGGGGAACGAGCAGTACTTC
>TRBV25-1|TRBJ2-7|.|.
CASRSYYEQYF
TGTGCCAGCAGGTCGTACTACGAGCAGTACTTC
>TRBV10-3|TRBJ2-7|TRBD2|.
CAIKAGDQGEQYF
TGTGCCATCAAGGCGGGGGACCAGGGCGAGCAGTACTTC
>TRBV5-1|TRBJ1-4|TRBD1|.
CASSFGDRATNEKLFF
TGCGCCAGCAGCTTTGGGGACAGGGCAACTAATGAAAAACTGTTTTTT
>TRBV29-1|TRBJ1-1|.|few
CSAGLATEAFF
TGCAGCGCTGGTCTTGCGACTGAAGCTTTCTTT
>TRBV21-1|TRBJ2-5|.|.
CASSKAGRPRGETQYF
TGTGCCAGCAGCAAAGCTGGGCGCCCCCGAGGAGAGACCCAGTACTTC
>TRBV7-2|TRBJ2-7|TRBD2|.
CASSLMPTSGGSYEQYF
TGTGCCAGCAGCCTCATGCCCACTAGCGGGGGTTCCTACGAGCAGTACTTC